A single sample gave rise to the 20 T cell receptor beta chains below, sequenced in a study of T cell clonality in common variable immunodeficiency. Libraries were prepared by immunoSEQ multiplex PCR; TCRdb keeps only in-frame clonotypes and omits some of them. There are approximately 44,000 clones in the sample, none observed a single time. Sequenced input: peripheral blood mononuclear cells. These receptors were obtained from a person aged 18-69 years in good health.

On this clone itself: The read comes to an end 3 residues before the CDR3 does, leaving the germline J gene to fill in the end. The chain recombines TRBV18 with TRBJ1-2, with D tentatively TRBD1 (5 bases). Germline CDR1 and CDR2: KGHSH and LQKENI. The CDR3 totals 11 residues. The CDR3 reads CASSQDNDYTF. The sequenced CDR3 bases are TGTGCCAGCTCACAGGACAATGAC.

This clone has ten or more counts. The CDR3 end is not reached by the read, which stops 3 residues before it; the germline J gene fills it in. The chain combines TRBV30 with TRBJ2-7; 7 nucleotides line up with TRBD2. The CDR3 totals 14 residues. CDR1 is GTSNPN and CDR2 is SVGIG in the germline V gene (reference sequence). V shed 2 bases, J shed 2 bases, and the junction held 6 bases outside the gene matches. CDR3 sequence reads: CAWSPKAGTYEQYF. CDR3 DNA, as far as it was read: TGTGCCTGGAGTCCGAAAGCGGGGACCTACGAG.

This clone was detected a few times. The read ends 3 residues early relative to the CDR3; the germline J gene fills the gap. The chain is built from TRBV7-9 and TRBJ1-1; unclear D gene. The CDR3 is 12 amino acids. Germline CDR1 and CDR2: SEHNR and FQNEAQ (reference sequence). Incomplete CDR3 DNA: TGTGCCAGCAGCCAAGTGTTGGCCGAA. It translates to CASSQVLAE. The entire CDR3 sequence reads CASSQVLAEAFF.

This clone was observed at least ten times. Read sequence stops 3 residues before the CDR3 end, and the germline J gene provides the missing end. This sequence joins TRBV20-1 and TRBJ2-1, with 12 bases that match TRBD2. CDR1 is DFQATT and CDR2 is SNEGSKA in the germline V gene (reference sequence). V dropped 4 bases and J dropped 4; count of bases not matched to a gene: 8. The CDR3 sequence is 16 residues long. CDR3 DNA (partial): TGCAGTGCTAAAACCTTCGGACTAGCGGGGTACAATGAG. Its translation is CSAKTFGLAGYNE. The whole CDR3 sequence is CSAKTFGLAGYNEQFF.

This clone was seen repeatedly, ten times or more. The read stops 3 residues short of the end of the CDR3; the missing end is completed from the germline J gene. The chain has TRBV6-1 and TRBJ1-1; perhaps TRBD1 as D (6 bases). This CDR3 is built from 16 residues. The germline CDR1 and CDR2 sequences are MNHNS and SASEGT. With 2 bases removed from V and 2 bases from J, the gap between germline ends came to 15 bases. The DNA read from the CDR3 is TGTGCCAGCAGTGAATCGGAGGGGGGGGGAAACACTGAA. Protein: CASSESEGGGNTE. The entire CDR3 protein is CASSESEGGGNTEAFF.

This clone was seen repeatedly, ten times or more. CDR3 region: CASSVAQYSGANVLTF. The part of the CDR3 DNA that was read is TGCGCCAGCAGCGTGGCGCAGTACTCTGGGGCCAACGTC. The V gene is TRBV5-1, the J gene TRBJ2-6; D is ambiguous. The missing CDR3 end, 3 residues past where the read stops, is filled in from the germline J gene. The V and J ends lost 4 bases and 0 bases respectively, with 11 bases between them. Germline V lookup: CDR1 SGHRS, CDR2 YFSETQ. This CDR3 has 16 amino acids.

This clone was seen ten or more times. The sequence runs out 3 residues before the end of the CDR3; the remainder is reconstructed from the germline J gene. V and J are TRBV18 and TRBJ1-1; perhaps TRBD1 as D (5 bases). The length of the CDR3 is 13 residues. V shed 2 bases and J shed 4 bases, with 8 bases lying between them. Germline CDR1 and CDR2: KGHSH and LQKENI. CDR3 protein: CASSPGAGTEAFF. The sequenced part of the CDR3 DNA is TGTGCCAGCTCACCAGGGGCCGGCACTGAA.

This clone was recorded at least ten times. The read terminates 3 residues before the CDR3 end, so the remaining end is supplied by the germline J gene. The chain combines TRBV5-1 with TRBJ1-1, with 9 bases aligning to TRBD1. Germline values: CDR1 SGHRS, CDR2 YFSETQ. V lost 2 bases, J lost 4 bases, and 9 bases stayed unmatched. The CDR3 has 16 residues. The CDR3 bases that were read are TGCGCCAGCAGCTTCGGGACAGGGTCTAGAGGCACTGAA. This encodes CASSFGTGSRGTE. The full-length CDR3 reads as CASSFGTGSRGTEAFF.

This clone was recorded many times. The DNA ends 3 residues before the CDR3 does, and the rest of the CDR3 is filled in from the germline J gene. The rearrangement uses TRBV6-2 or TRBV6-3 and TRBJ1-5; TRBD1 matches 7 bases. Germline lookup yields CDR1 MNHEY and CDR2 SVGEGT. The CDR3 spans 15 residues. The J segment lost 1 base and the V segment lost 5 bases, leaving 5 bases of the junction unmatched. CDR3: CASSSAGGSNQPQHF. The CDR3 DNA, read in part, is TGTGCCAGCAGTAGCGCAGGGGGGAGCAATCAGCCC.

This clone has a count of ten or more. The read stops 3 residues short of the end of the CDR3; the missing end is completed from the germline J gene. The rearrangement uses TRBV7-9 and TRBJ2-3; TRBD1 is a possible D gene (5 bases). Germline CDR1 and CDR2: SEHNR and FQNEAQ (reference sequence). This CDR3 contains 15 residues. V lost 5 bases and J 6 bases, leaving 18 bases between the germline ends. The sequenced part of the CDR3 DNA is TGTGCCAGCAGCCCCCAATCAAAGCCAGGGGATACG. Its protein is CASSPQSKPGDT. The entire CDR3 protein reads CASSPQSKPGDTQYF. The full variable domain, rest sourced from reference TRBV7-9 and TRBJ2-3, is DTGVSQNPRHKITKRGQNVTFRCDPISEHNRLYWYRQTLGQGPEFLTYFQNEAQLEKSRLLSDRFSAERPKGSFSTLEIQRTEQGDSAMYLCASSPQSKPGDTQYFGPGTRLTVL.

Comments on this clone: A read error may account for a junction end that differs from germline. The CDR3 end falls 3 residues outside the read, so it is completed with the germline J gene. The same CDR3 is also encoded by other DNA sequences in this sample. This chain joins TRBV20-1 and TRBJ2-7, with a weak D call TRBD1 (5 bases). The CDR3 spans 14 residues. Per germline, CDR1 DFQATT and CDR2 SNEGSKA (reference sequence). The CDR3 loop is CSARDQGRSYEQYF. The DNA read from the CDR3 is TGCAGCGCTAGAGACCAGGGTAGGTCCTACGAG.

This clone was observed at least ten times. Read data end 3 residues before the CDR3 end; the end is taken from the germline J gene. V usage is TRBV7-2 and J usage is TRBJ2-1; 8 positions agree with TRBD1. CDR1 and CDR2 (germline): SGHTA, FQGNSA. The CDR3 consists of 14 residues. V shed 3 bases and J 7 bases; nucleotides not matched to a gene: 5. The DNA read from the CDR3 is TGTGCCAGCAGCTTGGACAGGGTGTTAAATGAG. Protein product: CASSLDRVLNE. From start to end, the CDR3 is CASSLDRVLNEQFF.

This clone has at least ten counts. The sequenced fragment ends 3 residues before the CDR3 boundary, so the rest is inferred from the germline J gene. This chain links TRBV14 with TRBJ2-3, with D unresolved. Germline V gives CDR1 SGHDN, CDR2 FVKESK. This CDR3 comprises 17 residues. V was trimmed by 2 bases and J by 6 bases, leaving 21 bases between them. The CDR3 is CASSQFPTRSAGDTQYF. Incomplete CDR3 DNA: TGTGCCAGCAGCCAATTCCCCACGCGATCCGCCGGGGATACG. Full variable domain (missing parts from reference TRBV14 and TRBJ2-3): EAGVTQFPSHSVIEKGQTVTLRCDPISGHDNLYWYRRVMGKEIKFLLHFVKESKQDESGMPNNRFLAERTGGTYSTLKVQPAELEDSGVYFCASSQFPTRSAGDTQYFGPGTRLTVL.

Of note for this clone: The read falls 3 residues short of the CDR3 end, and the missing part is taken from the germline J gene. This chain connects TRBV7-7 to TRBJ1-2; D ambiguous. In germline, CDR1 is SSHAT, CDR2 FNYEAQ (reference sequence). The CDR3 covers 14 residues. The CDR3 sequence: CASSLGQVSYDYTF. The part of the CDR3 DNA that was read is TGTGCCAGCAGCTTAGGCCAGGTTTCCTACGAC.

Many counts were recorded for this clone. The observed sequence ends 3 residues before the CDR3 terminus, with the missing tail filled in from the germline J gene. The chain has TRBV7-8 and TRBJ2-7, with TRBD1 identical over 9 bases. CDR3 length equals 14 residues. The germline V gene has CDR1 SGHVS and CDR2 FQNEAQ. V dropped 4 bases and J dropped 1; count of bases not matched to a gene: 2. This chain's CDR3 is CASSSGTGSYEQYF. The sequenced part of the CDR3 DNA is TGTGCCAGCAGCTCCGGGACAGGGTCCTACGAG.

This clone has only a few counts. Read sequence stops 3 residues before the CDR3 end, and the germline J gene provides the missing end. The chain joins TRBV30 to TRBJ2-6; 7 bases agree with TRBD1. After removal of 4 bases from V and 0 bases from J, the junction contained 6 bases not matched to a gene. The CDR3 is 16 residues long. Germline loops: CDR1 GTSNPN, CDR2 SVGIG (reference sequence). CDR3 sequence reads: CAWKRSGGSGANVLTF. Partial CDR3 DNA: TGTGCCTGGAAGCGGTCAGGGGGCTCTGGGGCCAACGTC.

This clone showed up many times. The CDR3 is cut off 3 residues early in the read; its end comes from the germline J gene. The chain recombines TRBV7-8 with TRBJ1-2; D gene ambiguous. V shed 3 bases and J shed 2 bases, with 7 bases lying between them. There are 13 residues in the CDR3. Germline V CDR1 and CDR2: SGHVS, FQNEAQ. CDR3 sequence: CASSLNRNYGYTF. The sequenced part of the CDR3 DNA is TGTGCCAGCAGCTTGAACAGAAACTATGGC. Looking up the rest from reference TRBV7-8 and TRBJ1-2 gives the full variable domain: GAGVSQSPRYKVAKRGQDVALRCDPISGHVSLFWYQQALGQGPEFLTYFQNEAQLDKSGLPSDRFFAERPEGSVSTLKIQRTQQEDSAVYLCASSLNRNYGYTFGSGTRLTVV.

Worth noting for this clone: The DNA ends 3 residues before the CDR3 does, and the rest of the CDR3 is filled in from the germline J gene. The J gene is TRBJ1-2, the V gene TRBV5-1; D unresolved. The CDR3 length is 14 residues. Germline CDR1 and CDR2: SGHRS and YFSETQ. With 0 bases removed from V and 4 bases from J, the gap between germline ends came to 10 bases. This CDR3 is CASSLDTQSYGYTF. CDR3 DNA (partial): TGCGCCAGCAGCTTGGATACCCAGTCCTATGGC.

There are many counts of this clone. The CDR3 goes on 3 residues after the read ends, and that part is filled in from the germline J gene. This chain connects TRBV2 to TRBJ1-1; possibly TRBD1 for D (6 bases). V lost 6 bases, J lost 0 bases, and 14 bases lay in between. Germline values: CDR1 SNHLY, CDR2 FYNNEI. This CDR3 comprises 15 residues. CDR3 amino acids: CASRTQGELNTEAFF. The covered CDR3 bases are TGTGCCAGCAGGACACAGGGTGAGTTGAACACTGAA.

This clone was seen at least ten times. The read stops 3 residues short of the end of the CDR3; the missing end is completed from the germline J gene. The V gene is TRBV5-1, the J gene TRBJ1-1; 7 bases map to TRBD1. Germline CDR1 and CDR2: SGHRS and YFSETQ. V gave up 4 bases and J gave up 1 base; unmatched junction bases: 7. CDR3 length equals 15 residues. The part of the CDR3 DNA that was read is TGCGCCAGCAGCCCGGGACAGTTGGAGAACACTGAA. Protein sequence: CASSPGQLENTE. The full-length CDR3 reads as CASSPGQLENTEAFF.